The 24 T cell receptor beta chains below were found in one sample sequenced in a study of cytomegalovirus exposure and HLA in healthy donors. PCR was performed using 60 Vbeta and 13 Jbeta primers. Profiling relied on immunoSEQ multiplex PCR, and the TCRdb table lists in-frame clones only, not all of them. The table includes about 270,000 clones, just over 70% detected once. The sequenced material came from PBMCs. These receptors were taken from a female donor in good health and CMV-seronegative.

The chain recombines TRBV9 with TRBJ2-3, with D tentatively TRBD2 (5 bases). This CDR3 has 16 residues. V shed 4 bases and J shed 5 bases, with 20 bases lying between them. The germline CDR1 and CDR2 sequences are SGDLS and YYNGEE. CDR3 sequence (DNA): TGTGCCAGCAGCCCCCGGGATTACAAAATGGGAGATACGCAGTATTTT. The encoded protein is CASSPRDYKMGDTQYF.

The chain recombines TRBV11-3 with TRBJ1-2, with D possibly being TRBD1 (5 bases). The CDR3 loop spans 12 amino acids. V was clipped by 3 bases and J by 7 bases, with 9 bases between them. The germline gives CDR1 SGHNT, CDR2 YENEEA. This CDR3 reads CASSFGGGGYTF. The CDR3 coding sequence is TGTGCCAGCAGCTTCGGGGGAGGTGGCTACACCTTC.

The chain couples TRBV28 to TRBJ1-5; a possible D gene is TRBD1 (5 bases). Trimming took off 1 base at V and 7 bases at J, with 14 bases between the two ends. Per germline, CDR1 MDHEN and CDR2 SYDVKM. The CDR3 spans 15 residues. The CDR3 protein is CASSLSAGGRQPQHF. DNA of the CDR3: TGTGCCAGCAGTTTATCGGCGGGGGGAAGACAGCCCCAGCATTTT.

A few counts support this clone. The chain has TRBV7-9 and TRBJ2-2; D might be TRBD2 (6 bases). CDR1 SEHNR and CDR2 FQNEAQ come from the germline V gene (reference sequence). V was clipped by 1 base and J by 6 bases, with 15 bases between them. The CDR3 length is 16 residues. The chain's CDR3 is CASSLVSGSMAGELFF. The CDR3 DNA reads TGTGCCAGCAGCTTAGTCTCCGGGAGTATGGCCGGGGAGCTGTTTTTT.

This chain connects TRBV28 to TRBJ1-2, with a tentative D call TRBD1 (6 bases). Between the trimmed V and J ends, which lost 5 bases and 5 bases, there was a span of 12 bases. CDR3 length equals 13 residues. The V gene's germline CDR1 is MDHEN and CDR2 SYDVKM. CDR3 in amino acids: CASSHRAAYGYTF. The DNA of the CDR3 is TGTGCCAGCAGTCACAGGGCAGCTTATGGCTACACCTTC.

This clone was seen a single time. The genes are TRBV19 and TRBJ2-2; 9 bases are a match to TRBD1. The CDR3 has 15 amino acids. The ends lost 6 bases at V and 7 bases at J; junction bases unmatched: 9. The germline V gene has CDR1 LNHDA and CDR2 SQIVND (reference sequence). CDR3 residues: CASRGYSGQGGELFF. In DNA form, the CDR3 reads TGTGCCAGTAGAGGCTATTCGGGACAGGGCGGGGAGCTGTTTTTT.

This clone was recorded a few times. CDR3 in DNA: TGTGCCAGCAGCTTTTACGCGGTCTCAGCTAACTATGGCTACACCTTC. Its translation: CASSFYAVSANYGYTF. This chain uses TRBV11-2 with TRBJ1-2; no clear D gene. CDR1 and CDR2 from the germline V gene are SGHAT and FQNNGV. The CDR3 contains 16 residues. V dropped 3 bases and J dropped 0 bases, with 14 bases sitting between them. Full variable domain (rest looked up from reference TRBV11-2 and TRBJ1-2): EAGVAQSPRYKIIEKRQSVAFWCNPISGHATLYWYQQILGQGPKLLIQFQNNGVVDDSQLPKDRFSAERLKGVDSTLKIQPAKLEDSAVYLCASSFYAVSANYGYTFGSGTRLTVV.

This rearrangement joins TRBV27 to TRBJ2-7; 7 nucleotides match TRBD2. The CDR3 loop spans 15 amino acids. Germline V lookup: CDR1 MNHEY, CDR2 SMNVEV (reference sequence). J gave up 3 bases and V 2 bases, and 7 bases lay outside the gene matches. The CDR3 is CASSLTGRGFYEQYF. The CDR3, as DNA: TGTGCCAGCAGTTTAACGGGGAGGGGATTCTACGAGCAGTACTTC.

J is TRBJ1-2 and V is TRBV5-4; D is ambiguous. CDR1 is SGHNT and CDR2 is YYREEE in the germline V gene (reference sequence). The length of the CDR3 is 13 residues. The germline V and J ends were trimmed by 6 bases and 0 bases, with 9 bases remaining between them. The DNA of the CDR3 is TGTGCCAGCAACTTCGTCTCTAACTATGGCTACACCTTC. As protein: CASNFVSNYGYTF.

The rearrangement joins TRBV5-4 to TRBJ1-4; the D gene is possibly TRBD1 (6 bases). The CDR3 runs to 15 residues. Germline lookup yields CDR1 SGHNT and CDR2 YYREEE (reference sequence). The germline V and J ends were trimmed by 0 bases and 6 bases, with 12 bases remaining between them. The CDR3 is CASSLVGDTHEKLFF. CDR3 bases: TGTGCCAGCAGCTTGGTGGGGGACACCCATGAAAAACTGTTTTTT.

The V and J genes are TRBV18 and TRBJ1-3, with D maybe TRBD1 (6 bases). The CDR3 is 14 amino acids. Germline CDR1 KGHSH, CDR2 LQKENI. Trimming removed 3 bases from V and 8 bases from J, with 14 bases in between. The CDR3 here is CASSPRSGVDTIYF. The CDR3 region has the DNA TGTGCCAGCTCACCCAGATCAGGGGTGGACACCATATATTTT.

This clone was picked up a small number of times. The chain carries TRBV6-6 and TRBJ1-5; D gene ambiguous. CDR3 length: 15 amino acids. V dropped 2 bases and J dropped 5 bases, with 13 bases sitting between them. Germline V gene lookup returns CDR1 MNHNY and CDR2 SVGAGI (reference sequence). CDR3: CASSYNGPGDQPQHF. DNA for the CDR3: TGTGCCAGCAGTTACAATGGGCCCGGGGATCAGCCCCAGCATTTT.

This rearrangement joins TRBV19 to TRBJ2-7; 16 positions match TRBD2. V lost 3 bases and J lost 5; bases outside the gene matches: 4. CDR1 LNHDA and CDR2 SQIVND come from the germline V gene (reference sequence). The CDR3 spans 16 residues. CDR3 coding DNA: TGTGCCAGTAGTATGGGACTAGCGGGAGGGATCCACGAGCAGTACTTC. Translated, it gives CASSMGLAGGIHEQYF.

The chain combines TRBV30 with TRBJ1-1; D is possibly TRBD1 (6 bases). There are 12 residues in the CDR3. From germline, CDR1 is GTSNPN and CDR2 SVGIG (reference sequence). The V gene lost 2 bases and the J gene lost 12 bases, with 16 bases spanning the gap. CDR3 sequence reads: CAWSQGREESFF. CDR3 bases: TGTGCCTGGAGTCAGGGGCGAGAGGAGTCTTTCTTT.

The V call is TRBV6-1, the J call TRBJ2-2; TRBD1 matches at 7 bases. Germline CDR1 MNHNS, CDR2 SASEGT. The CDR3 extends over 14 amino acids. J was trimmed by 6 bases and V by 3 bases; bases with no gene match: 4. The CDR3 spells CASSDADRAGELFF. The CDR3 DNA follows: TGTGCCAGCAGTGACGCCGACAGGGCCGGGGAGCTGTTTTTT.

This chain uses TRBV28 with TRBJ2-7, with 7 nucleotides matching TRBD1. In germline, CDR1 is MDHEN, CDR2 SYDVKM. CDR3 length: 14 amino acids. V was pared by 8 bases and J by 4 bases, with 11 bases of the junction left unmatched. The DNA for the CDR3 is TGTGCCAGCGGAACTCCCGACAGGGCTTACGAGCAGTACTTC. Encoded protein: CASGTPDRAYEQYF.

The V and J genes are TRBV5-1 and TRBJ2-1; the match to TRBD2 covers 8 bases. The CDR3 consists of 15 residues. Germline loops: CDR1 SGHRS, CDR2 YFSETQ. V lost 7 bases, J lost 6 bases, and 12 bases stayed unmatched. The DNA of the CDR3 is TGCGCCAGCGGATTCGGGGGGGATCGGGGCAATGAGCAGTTCTTC. Its translation: CASGFGGDRGNEQFF.

This rearrangement joins TRBV5-6 to TRBJ2-1; D unresolved. The CDR3 runs 15 residues. The V end lost 4 bases, the J end lost 0 bases, and 11 bases lay between the germline ends. Germline V gives CDR1 SGHDT, CDR2 YYEEEE. CDR3 in amino acids: CASSPTPSSYNEQFF. The CDR3 DNA reads TGTGCCAGCAGCCCCACTCCGAGCTCCTACAATGAGCAGTTCTTC.

V is TRBV5-8 and J is TRBJ2-2; the D gene is possibly TRBD1 (6 bases). Trimming removed 5 bases from V and 7 bases from J, with 18 bases in between. In germline, CDR1 is SGHTS, CDR2 YDEGEE. The CDR3 sequence is 15 residues long. This chain's CDR3 is CASRPRGMKGGELFF. The CDR3 DNA follows: TGTGCCAGCAGGCCCAGGGGAATGAAGGGCGGGGAGCTGTTTTTT.

V and J are TRBV15 and TRBJ2-7, with 10 positions matching TRBD2. Germline loops: CDR1 LNHNV, CDR2 YYDKDF (reference sequence). V gave up 4 bases and J gave up 2 bases; unmatched junction bases: 2. This CDR3 is 14 amino acids long. The chain's CDR3 is CATSTLAGAYEQYF. The CDR3, as DNA: TGTGCCACCAGCACCCTAGCGGGAGCCTACGAGCAGTACTTC.

This rearrangement joins TRBV6-1 to TRBJ1-2; 8 bases align to TRBD1. The germline V gene encodes CDR1 MNHNS and CDR2 SASEGT. The ends lost 3 bases at V and 4 bases at J; junction bases unmatched: 7. This CDR3 comprises 15 residues. CDR3 region: CASSDPGQVSYGYTF. The CDR3 DNA follows: TGTGCCAGCAGTGATCCGGGACAGGTCTCCTATGGCTACACCTTC.

The chain combines TRBV25-1 with TRBJ2-1; TRBD2 agrees at 9 bases. V gave up 8 bases and J gave up 5 bases; unmatched junction bases: 13. Germline loops: CDR1 MGHDK, CDR2 SYGVNS. CDR3 length equals 16 residues. The CDR3, as DNA: TGTGCCAGCGGAGCTCAAGGCGGGAGGGAAGACAATGAGCAGTTCTTC. This encodes CASGAQGGREDNEQFF.

This clone occurred a few times. The chain couples TRBV2 to TRBJ2-7, with unresolved D. Trimming stripped 8 bases from V and 4 bases from J, with 15 bases between. The CDR3 runs to 13 residues. Looked up from germline, CDR1 is SNHLY and CDR2 is FYNNEI. CDR3 sequence (DNA): TGTGCCAGCCTAGAGCTGAACGGGTACGAGCAGTACTTC. It specifies CASLELNGYEQYF.

The V call is TRBV7-2, the J call TRBJ2-1, with D tentatively TRBD2 (6 bases). Deletions cut 1 base from V and 0 bases from J, with 7 bases between. Germline lookup yields CDR1 SGHTA and CDR2 FQGNSA. This CDR3 has 15 residues. This CDR3 reads CASSLVGGSYNEQFF. For the CDR3, the DNA is TGTGCCAGCAGCTTAGTGGGGGGCTCCTACAATGAGCAGTTCTTC.